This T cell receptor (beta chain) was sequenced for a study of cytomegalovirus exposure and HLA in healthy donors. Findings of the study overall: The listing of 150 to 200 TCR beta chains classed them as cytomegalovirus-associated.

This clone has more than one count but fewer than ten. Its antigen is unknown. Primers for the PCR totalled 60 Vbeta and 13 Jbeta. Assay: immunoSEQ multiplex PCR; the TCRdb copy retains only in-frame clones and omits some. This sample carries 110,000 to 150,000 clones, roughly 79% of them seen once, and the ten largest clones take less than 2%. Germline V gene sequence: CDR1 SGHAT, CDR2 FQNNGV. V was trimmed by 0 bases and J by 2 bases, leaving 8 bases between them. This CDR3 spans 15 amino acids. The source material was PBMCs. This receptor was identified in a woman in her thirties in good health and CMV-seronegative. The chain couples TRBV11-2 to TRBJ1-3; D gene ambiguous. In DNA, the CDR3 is TGTGCCAGCAGCTTAGATCGCAGTCCTGGAAACACCATATATTTT. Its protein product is CASSLDRSPGNTIYF.